The subject of this entry is one T cell receptor (beta chain). The antigen is undetermined. Alpha and beta libraries were amplified separately from the second PCR onward. The data were obtained in a study of naive and memory T cell subsets. Between the trimmed V and J ends, which lost 2 bases and 2 bases, there was a span of 10 bases. Germline loops: CDR1 MNHNS, CDR2 SASEGT. The CDR3 is 15 residues long. Study results and caveats: Over 90% of naive TCR sequences appeared only once, unlike memory subsets.

The beta constant-region primer was an equimolar mix of two oligonucleotides covering TRBC1 and TRBC2. The cDNA 3' end received a ligated single-stranded oligonucleotide carrying the SP2 primer and a 12-nucleotide UMI. Each CDR3 protein gets one entry after TCRdb re-called the UMI-ligation and nested PCR reads with MiXCR. The repertoire includes tens of thousands of distinct CDR3 sequences, roughly 15% of them detected once, and 22% sits in the top ten. Sequencing input: effector memory CD4+ T cells from blood. Subset: effector memory, CD45RA- CD27-. This chain links TRBV6-1 with TRBJ1-5, with D unresolved. The receptor was isolated from a human donor in good health. The CDR3 protein is CASSESLQGNQPQHF. For the CDR3, the DNA is TGTGCCAGCAGTGAATCTCTCCAGGGCAATCAGCCCCAGCATTTT.